This T cell receptor beta chain was identified in a study of blood T cell repertoires in COVID-19. Study background: T cells, B-cell-depleted T cells, or PBMCs provided the cDNA or gDNA that served as material.

Measured with immunoSEQ multiplex PCR; TCRdb has only the in-frame clones, and not every one. The sample lists about 200,000 clones, 84% occurring once. The ends were cut back, 4 bases at V and 6 bases at J, with 13 bases in the middle. Germline loops: CDR1 SGHRS, CDR2 YFSETQ. The CDR3 loop spans 14 amino acids. The specimen sequenced was peripheral blood. The chain carries TRBV5-1 and TRBJ2-2; D is possibly TRBD2 (6 bases). This TCR was recovered from a woman in her seventies with active or convalescent COVID-19. The chain's CDR3 is CASSESGSAGELFF. The CDR3 coding sequence is TGCGCCAGCAGCGAGAGCGGGTCGGCCGGGGAGCTGTTTTTT.